This T cell receptor (beta chain) derives from a study of blood T cell repertoires in COVID-19 (dated by TCRdb to 2020 to 2022). Background for the entire study: Samples from collaborators originated in the United States, Italy and Spain and spanned both the acute and convalescent phases of COVID-19. The material from the prospective study consisted of cDNA or gDNA derived from T cells, B-cell-depleted T cells, or PBMCs. The dataset comprised deeply sampled blood TCRbeta repertoires from subjects exposed to, actively infected with, or recovered from COVID-19. The repertoires were released in a freely available public database intended as a resource for research on the immune response to SARS-CoV-2. The samples were drawn from two sources: the first 160 participants of the ongoing ImmuneRACE study, and 1,200 or so subjects contributed by 6 global collaborators. Sample metadata almost always included a de-identified subject ID, COVID-19 status, age in years and sex. Where available, HLA class I and class II types were taken from metadata supplied by the sample provider and were not determined by assay-based typing.

One collaborating source in Seattle enrolled patients during active infection and followed them longitudinally through the course of disease. Whole blood was collected in K2EDTA tubes by collaborating institutions according to the institutions' own protocols. For TCRbeta analysis, collaborators shipped samples in one of three forms: frozen whole blood, isolated PBMCs, or DNA extracted from either of those sample types. The germline V gene (reference sequence) yields MNHNY for CDR1 and SVGAGI for CDR2. From its cysteine to its phenylalanine, the CDR3 spans 16 amino acids. The entry retains the CDR3 DNA only, 48 bases that are in frame from base 1. Relative to germline, V is 2 bases shorter and J is 4 bases shorter, with 14 bases between their ends. Results and caveats for the whole study, not just this receptor: Clinical and demographic metadata were provided uncurated, with the amount varying by source and participant.

TCRbeta CDR3 regions were amplified from genomic DNA using the immunoSEQ Assay, a bias-controlled multiplex PCR. Per the source publication's procedure: Within the assay, amplification of reference gene primers was used to estimate how many nucleated cells each sample contained. To quantify the absolute abundance of each unique TCRbeta CDR3 rearrangement, sequence reads were collapsed and filtered. Productive Simpson clonality was computed per sample as the square root of Simpson's diversity index over productive rearrangements. TCRdb holds this immuneACCESS table with in-frame rearrangements only. Some clones are missing; in checked studies, unresolved V genes explain under half, and the rest has no known cause. That table supplies the V and J calls and clone size; D and trimming were determined from the DNA. Here the sample has roughly 30,000 clones; 88% occur a single time. The top ten hold 7% to 9.5% of the sample.

Remarks on this clone: Its binding antigen is unknown. No base qualities exist here, and no much larger clone lies one base off it.

This receptor was taken from a man in his fifties or sixties with COVID-19, enrolled during active disease. The chain was built from TRBV6-6 and TRBJ1-4; the D gene lacks a confident call. The specimen was peripheral blood. CDR3 protein: CASSYPQDTNNEKLFF. The DNA reads TGTGCCAGCAGTTACCCCCAAGATACTAATAATGAAAAACTGTTTTTT.